The clone carrying this T cell receptor (beta chain) occurred once. This sample is drawn from a study of blood T cell repertoires in COVID-19. Study in general: T cells, B-cell-depleted T cells, or PBMCs supplied cDNA or gDNA.

The junction had 11 bases not matched to a gene; V was cut back by 5 bases and J by 7 bases. The CDR3 covers 15 residues. In germline, CDR1 is MGHDK, CDR2 SYGVNS. TCRdb's table, derived via immunoSEQ multiplex PCR, lists solely in-frame clones and lacks some. The profile shows around 100,000 clones, about nine tenths of them singletons. This sequence originates from a woman older than 75 in a cohort sampled during active COVID-19. This chain uses TRBV25-1 with TRBJ1-2, with 9 bases lining up with TRBD1. Sequences were obtained from peripheral blood. This CDR3 reads CASSPGQGFPSGYTF. In nucleotides, the CDR3 is TGTGCCAGCAGTCCGGGACAGGGATTTCCGAGTGGCTACACCTTC.